The clone carrying this TCR beta chain was picked up a small number of times. The data are from a study of blood T cell repertoires in COVID-19. Across the study: Symptom resolution, clearance, or two negative PCRs marked donors in Cohort 3 as recovered. Nucleic acid was either cDNA or gDNA, and it came from T cells, B-cell-depleted T cells, or PBMCs.

V lost 4 bases to trimming and J lost 0 bases, with 19 bases between them. The CDR3 consists of 17 residues. CDR1 is SGDLS, CDR2 YYNGEE, per germline. Authors' methods: Researchers report that nucleated cell counts were estimated from reference gene primer amplification. Sequencing was performed with immunoSEQ multiplex PCR; in TCRdb, only in-frame clones are kept and a portion is missing. From that table come the V and J calls and clone size; the DNA was used to work out D and trimming. The sample carries hundreds of thousands of clones, less than 90% recorded once. The rearrangement joins TRBV9 to TRBJ1-2, with D possibly matching TRBD1 (5 bases). The sequence came from a woman aged 45-65 years in a cohort exposed to, infected with or recovered from COVID-19 (not recorded which). The sample comprised PBMCs or T cells enriched from blood (not recorded which). The CDR3 region has the DNA TGTGCCAGCAGCCCGTGGGGAGGGGCCCAAACTAACTATGGCTACACCTTC. Its protein is CASSPWGGAQTNYGYTF.